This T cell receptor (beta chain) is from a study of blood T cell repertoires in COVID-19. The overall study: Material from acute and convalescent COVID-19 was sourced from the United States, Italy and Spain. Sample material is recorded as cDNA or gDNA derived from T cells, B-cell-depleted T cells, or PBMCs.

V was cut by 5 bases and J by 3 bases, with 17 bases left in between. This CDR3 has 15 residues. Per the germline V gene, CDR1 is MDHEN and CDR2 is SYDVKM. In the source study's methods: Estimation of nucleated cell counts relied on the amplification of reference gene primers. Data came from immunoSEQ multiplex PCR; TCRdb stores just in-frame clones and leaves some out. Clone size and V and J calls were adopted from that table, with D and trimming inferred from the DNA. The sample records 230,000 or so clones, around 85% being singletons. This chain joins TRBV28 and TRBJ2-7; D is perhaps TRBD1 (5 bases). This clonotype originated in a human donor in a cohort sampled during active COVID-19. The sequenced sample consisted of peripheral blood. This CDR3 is CASSRIGEMSYEQYF. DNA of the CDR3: TGTGCCAGCAGTCGCATAGGGGAAATGAGCTACGAGCAGTACTTC.